This paragraph reports one T cell receptor beta chain. The sample comes from a study of CD8+ T cells in alopecia areata. Following RNA extraction, reverse transcription yielded cDNA that acted as the sequencing template. Only in-frame clones appear in the TCRdb table, and some are missing; sequencing was by immunoSEQ multiplex PCR. Of roughly 250,000 clones in the sample, 67% are singletons; the top ten hold 1% to 1.5%. The sequence was collected from a human donor with alopecia areata. Sequences were derived from CD4+ T cells sorted from blood, sampled at week 0.

Written as DNA, the CDR3 is TGCAGCGCTGGGGGTCGGGGAAACTCCTACGAGCAGTACTTC. Its protein product is CSAGGRGNSYEQYF. The genes are TRBV29-1 and TRBJ2-7; D assignment may be TRBD1 or TRBD2 (5 bases each). V was clipped by 7 bases and J by 0 bases, with 16 bases between them. This CDR3 has 14 residues. Looked up from germline, CDR1 is SQVTM and CDR2 is ANQGSEA.